These 18 T cell receptor beta chains were all obtained from the same sample, sequenced in a study of cytomegalovirus exposure and HLA in healthy donors (dated 2017 in TCRdb). Receptor libraries were prepared by the immunoSEQ multiplex PCR assay. The clones in this table, taken by TCRdb from immuneACCESS, are in-frame only. Not every clone is retained; where verified, under half of the shortfall comes from an unresolved V gene, and the cause of the rest is unknown. Counted in this sample were roughly 150,000 clones; 88% of them appeared once. The ten largest clones add up to 2.5% to 3.5% of the sample. Sequences were obtained from PBMCs. The receptors derive from a man younger than 35 in good health and CMV-seronegative.

The rearrangement joins TRBV6-1 to TRBJ1-4; 7 bases map to TRBD1. The germline CDR1 and CDR2 sequences are MNHNS and SASEGT. V gave up 7 bases and J gave up 8 bases; unmatched junction bases: 13. The CDR3 is 15 residues long. The DNA for the CDR3 is TGTGCCAGCATACGGGGACAGATCGACGGGGAAAAACTGTTTTTT. It specifies CASIRGQIDGEKLFF.

The rearrangement uses TRBV5-4 and TRBJ2-4, with 9 bases identical to TRBD2. Germline lookup yields CDR1 SGHNT and CDR2 YYREEE (reference sequence). This CDR3 is built from 15 residues. V lost 5 bases to trimming and J lost 1 base; unmatched junction nucleotides: 4. The CDR3: CASRVGLAAKNIQYF. The CDR3 DNA is TGTGCCAGCAGGGTCGGACTAGCGGCCAAAAACATTCAGTACTTC.

This sequence joins TRBV6-5 and TRBJ1-3; possible D gene TRBD1, 5 bases. V dropped 0 bases and J dropped 0 bases, with 9 bases sitting between them. The CDR3 spans 16 residues. Germline lookup yields CDR1 MNHEY and CDR2 SVGAGI. The CDR3 spells CASSYSGESSGNTIYF. The CDR3, as DNA: TGTGCCAGCAGTTACTCAGGGGAATCCTCTGGAAACACCATATATTTT.

V and J are TRBV15 and TRBJ1-4; 8 bases are shared with TRBD1. Germline lookup yields CDR1 LNHNV and CDR2 YYDKDF (reference sequence). Trimming removed 1 base from V and 5 bases from J; junction bases left unmatched: 3. The CDR3 has 15 residues. The CDR3 loop is CATSRANRGNEKLFF. The DNA of the CDR3 is TGTGCCACCAGCAGAGCGAACAGGGGGAATGAAAAACTGTTTTTT.

V gene TRBV27 combines with J gene TRBJ2-3; possibly TRBD2 for D (6 bases). Germline values: CDR1 MNHEY, CDR2 SMNVEV (reference sequence). Deletions cut 3 bases from V and 5 bases from J, with 9 bases between. CDR3 length: 13 residues. The CDR3 nucleotides are TGTGCCAGCAGTTTCGGCGGGGTAGATACGCAGTATTTT. It encodes CASSFGGVDTQYF.

V is TRBV28 and J is TRBJ2-3; TRBD2 aligns across 14 bases. This CDR3 spans 20 amino acids. The germline CDR1 and CDR2 sequences are MDHEN and SYDVKM. Losses at the gene ends were 7 bases for V and 0 bases for J; bases not matched to a gene: 15. The CDR3 DNA sequence: TGTGCCAGCATTAACGCCGGGACTAGCGGGAGATCGGGTAGCACAGATACGCAGTATTTT. Residues: CASINAGTSGRSGSTDTQYF.

The chain recombines TRBV5-1 with TRBJ2-2; perhaps TRBD2 as D (7 bases). CDR3 length: 16 amino acids. Germline V gene lookup returns CDR1 SGHRS and CDR2 YFSETQ. V gave up 0 bases and J gave up 6 bases, with 15 bases separating them. CDR3 coding DNA: TGCGCCAGCAGCTTGGTACGGGGGGCCGAAGCCGGGGAGCTGTTTTTT. Residues: CASSLVRGAEAGELFF.

The genes are TRBV7-2 and TRBJ2-3; TRBD1 agrees at 7 bases. CDR1 is SGHTA and CDR2 is FQGNSA in the germline V gene. This CDR3 comprises 19 residues. V shed 5 bases and J 5 bases; nucleotides not matched to a gene: 22. The CDR3 DNA is TGTGCCAGCAGCCAAGAACCTCACTGGGCAGGGGGTAAGGTAGATACGCAGTATTTT. Its protein product is CASSQEPHWAGGKVDTQYF.

The gene calls are TRBV28 and TRBJ1-1, with D unclear. Trimming pared 2 bases from V and 3 bases from J, leaving 7 bases between. The CDR3 loop spans 13 amino acids. In germline, CDR1 is MDHEN, CDR2 SYDVKM. The CDR3 sequence: CASSLPGDTEAFF. For the CDR3, the DNA is TGTGCCAGCAGTTTACCGGGTGACACTGAAGCTTTCTTT.

The chain employs TRBV28 and TRBJ1-1, with D tentatively TRBD1 (6 bases). The ends were cut back, 7 bases at V and 0 bases at J, with 21 bases in the middle. The germline gives CDR1 MDHEN, CDR2 SYDVKM. The CDR3 extends over 17 amino acids. The CDR3 sequence is CASIAWGGAEVNTEAFF. CDR3 bases: TGTGCCAGCATTGCGTGGGGGGGCGCGGAGGTGAACACTGAAGCTTTCTTT.

The chain couples TRBV4-1 to TRBJ1-5; no definite D call. This CDR3 has 17 amino acids. Germline values: CDR1 MGHRA, CDR2 YSYEKL. The V gene lost 5 bases and the J gene lost 5 bases, with 22 bases spanning the gap. In DNA, the CDR3 is TGCGCCAGCAGCTCCCTCGGCGGGCCCCTACGCGATCAGCCCCAGCATTTT. Translating it yields CASSSLGGPLRDQPQHF.

V and J are TRBV5-4 and TRBJ2-7; 14 nucleotides line up with TRBD2. Germline CDR1 SGHNT, CDR2 YYREEE (reference sequence). CDR3 length: 16 amino acids. The V and J ends lost 4 bases and 4 bases, in that order; junction bases with no gene match: 7. CDR3 sequence reads: CASSPGTSGSRYEQYF. The DNA of the CDR3 is TGTGCCAGCAGCCCGGGGACTAGCGGGAGCCGATACGAGCAGTACTTC.

The chain carries TRBV10-3 and TRBJ2-1, with 8 nucleotides matching TRBD2. The V gene's germline CDR1 is ENHRY and CDR2 SYGVKD. This CDR3 is built from 15 residues. J gave up 4 bases and V 2 bases, and 4 bases lay outside the gene matches. The CDR3 DNA reads as TGTGCCATCAGTGAGGGACTAGCTCCATACAATGAGCAGTTCTTC. It codes for CAISEGLAPYNEQFF.

The chain couples TRBV5-1 to TRBJ2-7; D assignment may be TRBD1 or TRBD2 (5 bases each). CDR1 and CDR2 from the germline V gene are SGHRS and YFSETQ. V gave up 4 bases and J gave up 3 bases, with 17 bases separating them. The CDR3 runs to 15 residues. In DNA, the CDR3 is TGCGCCAGCAGCCTGGGGGTGGAGAGCCTCTACGAGCAGTACGTC. This codes for CASSLGVESLYEQYV.

The gene calls are TRBV2 and TRBJ2-4, with D possibly matching TRBD1 (6 bases). The V end was cut by 8 bases, the J end by 4 bases, with 12 bases between. The germline V gene encodes CDR1 SNHLY and CDR2 FYNNEI. CDR3 size: 13 residues. CDR3 sequence: CASRTDIKNIQYF. The CDR3 DNA follows: TGTGCCAGCCGGACAGATATTAAAAACATTCAGTACTTC.

The chain couples TRBV25-1 to TRBJ2-7, with D perhaps TRBD1 (6 bases). V lost 2 bases to trimming and J lost 2 bases, with 10 bases between them. Germline V lookup: CDR1 MGHDK, CDR2 SYGVNS. This CDR3 has 14 amino acids. The CDR3 DNA is TGTGCCAGCAGTGAACAACAGGGCCCCTACGAGCAGTACTTC. Translating gives CASSEQQGPYEQYF.

This chain links TRBV11-3 with TRBJ1-1; 9 positions agree with TRBD1. With V trimmed by 2 bases and J by 3 bases, 4 bases remained unmatched. The V gene's germline CDR1 is SGHNT and CDR2 YENEEA. This CDR3 comprises 15 residues. CDR3 DNA: TGTGCCAGCAGCTTAACAGGGGGCGCGGACACTGAAGCTTTCTTT. Translation: CASSLTGGADTEAFF. Full variable domain (rest looked up from reference TRBV11-3 and TRBJ1-1): EAGVVQSPRYKIIEKKQPVAFWCNPISGHNTLYWYLQNLGQGPELLIRYENEEAVDDSQLPKDRFSAERLKGVDSTLKIQPAELGDSAVYLCASSLTGGADTEAFFGQGTRLTVV.

This clone was picked up a small number of times. The rearrangement uses TRBV6-1 and TRBJ1-5; the D gene is possibly TRBD1 (6 bases). The V end lost 3 bases, the J end lost 6 bases, and 18 bases lay between the germline ends. In germline, CDR1 is MNHNS, CDR2 SASEGT. This CDR3 contains 16 residues. The CDR3 region has the DNA TGTGCCAGCAGTGATCGGGGGGCCCCTACGGGTCAGCCCCAGCATTTT. It encodes CASSDRGAPTGQPQHF.